One sample yielded the 2 T cell receptor beta chains listed below, sequenced in a study of identical twins. TCRdb passed the 5' RACE reads through MiXCR, listing each CDR3 protein once. The sample lists some 900,000 distinct CDR3 sequences, approximately 13% seen once, with roughly 1.6% in the top ten. The same data also contributed to another study, on yellow fever vaccine responses in identical twins.

Material: PBMCs. These receptors originate from a woman under 30 in good health.

This chain joins TRBV12-3 or TRBV12-4 and TRBJ1-3; tentative D call: TRBD1 (5 bases). Deletions cut 6 bases from V and 0 bases from J, with 12 bases between. The CDR3 covers 15 residues. The CDR3 DNA sequence: TGTGCCAGCAGGGGACCCGCAAACTCTGGAAACACCATATATTTT. It is translated as CASRGPANSGNTIYF.

The V gene is TRBV20-1, the J gene TRBJ2-1; 14 bases are shared with TRBD2. Trimming removed 4 bases from V and 7 bases from J; junction bases left unmatched: 12. The CDR3 is 17 residues long. Germline CDR1 reads DFQATT; CDR2 reads SNEGSKA (reference sequence). The chain's CDR3 is CSAIGTSGRGDWNEQFF. As DNA, the CDR3 is TGCAGTGCTATCGGGACTAGCGGGAGAGGGGATTGGAATGAGCAGTTCTTC.